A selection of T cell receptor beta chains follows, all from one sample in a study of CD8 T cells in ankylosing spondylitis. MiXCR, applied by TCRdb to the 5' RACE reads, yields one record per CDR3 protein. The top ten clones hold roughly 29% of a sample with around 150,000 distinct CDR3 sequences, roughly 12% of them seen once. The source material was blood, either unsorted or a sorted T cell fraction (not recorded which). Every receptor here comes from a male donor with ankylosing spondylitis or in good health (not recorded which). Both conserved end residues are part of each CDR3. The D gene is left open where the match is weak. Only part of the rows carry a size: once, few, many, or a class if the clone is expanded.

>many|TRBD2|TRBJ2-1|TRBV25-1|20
CASSELGTSGGPISYNEQFF
TGTGCCAGCAGTGAATTGGGGACTAGCGGGGGCCCTATTTCCTACAATGAGCAGTTCTTC
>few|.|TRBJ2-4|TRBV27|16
CASKPIGGRTKNIQYF
TGTGCCAGCAAACCCATCGGGGGGCGAACCAAAAACATTCAGTACTTC
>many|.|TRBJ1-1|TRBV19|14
CASSIHSENTEAFF
TGTGCCAGTAGTATACACAGCGAGAACACTGAAGCTTTCTTT
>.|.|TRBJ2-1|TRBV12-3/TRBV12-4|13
CASSSRPTNEQFF
TGTGCCAGCAGTTCTAGACCCACGAATGAGCAGTTCTTC
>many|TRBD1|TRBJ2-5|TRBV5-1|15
CASSRTDRGQETQYF
TGCGCCAGCAGCCGAACCGACAGGGGCCAAGAGACCCAGTACTTC
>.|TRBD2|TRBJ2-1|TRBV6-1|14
CASRPGLARDEQFF
TGTGCCAGCAGACCGGGACTAGCTAGGGACGAGCAGTTCTTC
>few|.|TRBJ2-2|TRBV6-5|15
CASSYSRANTGELFF
TGTGCCAGCAGTTACTCCAGGGCGAACACCGGGGAGCTGTTTTTT
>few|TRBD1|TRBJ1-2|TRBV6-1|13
CASSEDRAVGYTF
TGTGCCAGCAGCGAGGACAGGGCGGTTGGCTACACCTTC
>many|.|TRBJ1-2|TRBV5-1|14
CASSSSRGASGYTF
TGCGCCAGCAGCTCCTCTAGAGGGGCAAGTGGCTACACCTTC
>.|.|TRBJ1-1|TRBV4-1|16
CASSQGGIRVLAEAFF
TGCGCCAGCAGCCAAGGTGGGATCAGGGTGTTAGCTGAAGCTTTCTTT
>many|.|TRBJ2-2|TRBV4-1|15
CASSQDGTRAGELFF
TGCGCCAGCAGCCAAGACGGTACTAGAGCCGGGGAGCTGTTTTTT
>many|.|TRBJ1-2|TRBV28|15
CASSTGPAYHYGYTF
TGTGCCAGCAGTACCGGGCCCGCTTATCACTATGGCTACACCTTC
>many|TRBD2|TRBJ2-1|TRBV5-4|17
CASSLGAGGGAYNEQFF
TGTGCCAGCAGCTTGGGGGCTGGCGGGGGGGCCTACAATGAGCAGTTCTTC
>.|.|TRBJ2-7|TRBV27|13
CASSPGSRYEQYF
TGTGCCAGCAGCCCGGGATCACGGTACGAGCAGTACTTC
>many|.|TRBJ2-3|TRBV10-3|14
CAIRGTRDTDTQYF
TGTGCCATCAGGGGGACGCGTGACACAGATACGCAGTATTTT
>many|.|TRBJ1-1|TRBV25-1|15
CASSEFGWTNTEAFF
TGTGCCAGCAGTGAATTTGGATGGACGAACACTGAAGCTTTCTTT
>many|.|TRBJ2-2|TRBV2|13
CASKVRDSGELFF
TGTGCCAGCAAGGTTAGGGATTCCGGGGAGCTGTTTTTT
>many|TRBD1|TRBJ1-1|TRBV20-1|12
CSAGQVNTEAFF
TGCAGTGCTGGACAGGTGAACACTGAAGCTTTCTTT
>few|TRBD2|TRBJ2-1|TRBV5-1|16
CASSLAGGLAGWGQFF
TGCGCCAGCAGCTTGGCTGGGGGACTAGCGGGATGGGGGCAGTTCTTC
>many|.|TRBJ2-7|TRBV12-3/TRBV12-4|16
CASSMGPPSSSYEQYF
TGTGCCAGCAGTATGGGCCCACCTTCGTCCTCCTACGAGCAGTACTTC
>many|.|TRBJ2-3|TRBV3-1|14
CASSWGLSTDTQYF
TGTGCCAGCAGCTGGGGTCTTAGCACAGATACGCAGTATTTT
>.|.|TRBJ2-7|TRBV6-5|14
CASSYAGFSYEQYF
TGTGCCAGCAGTTACGCGGGGTTCTCCTACGAGCAGTACTTC
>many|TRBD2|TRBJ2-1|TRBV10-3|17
CAYSVRGGGRSYNEQFF
TGTGCCTACTCTGTGCGGGGGGGCGGCCGCTCCTACAATGAGCAGTTCTTC
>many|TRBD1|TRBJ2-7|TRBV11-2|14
CASSHEDRGYEQYF
TGTGCCAGCAGCCACGAAGACAGGGGCTACGAGCAGTACTTC
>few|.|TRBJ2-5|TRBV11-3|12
CASLGGRETQYF
TGTGCCTCGCTCGGAGGGCGGGAGACCCAGTACTTC